Listed below are T cell receptor beta chains from one sample, sequenced in a study of cytomegalovirus exposure and HLA in healthy donors. This table comes from immunoSEQ multiplex PCR, and its TCRdb copy is limited to in-frame clones, with some not included. The sample yields about 110,000 clones, 76% seen once. Sequencing was performed on PBMCs. These receptors came from a man aged 30-40 years in good health and CMV-seropositive. Each CDR3 is given with its conserved first and last residue. The order of the fields is CDR3 length, J gene, D gene, V gene, clone size, CDR3 protein, CDR3 DNA. The D gene is left open where the match is weak. Clone size is given for some rows only: seen once, a few or many times, or a class if the clone is expanded.

>14|TRBJ1-1|NA|TRBV7-3|once
CASSVGAMNTEAFF
TGTGCCAGCAGCGTAGGGGCCATGAACACTGAAGCTTTCTTT
>12|TRBJ2-5|NA|TRBV7-9|NA
CASSRVQETQYF
TGTGCCAGCAGCCGAGTTCAAGAGACCCAGTACTTC
>16|TRBJ2-1|NA|TRBV30|NA
CAWSNSRVGTYNEQFF
TGTGCCTGGAGTAACAGCAGGGTGGGGACCTACAATGAGCAGTTCTTC
>13|TRBJ1-1|NA|TRBV7-2|NA
CASSSERFTEAFF
TGTGCCAGCAGCTCAGAGAGGTTTACTGAAGCTTTCTTT
>15|TRBJ1-1|NA|TRBV27|NA
CASTTTSRGTTEAFF
TGTGCCAGCACAACAACGTCCAGGGGCACGACTGAAGCTTTCTTT
>16|TRBJ1-5|NA|TRBV4-3|NA
CASSQVYRASNQPQHF
TGCGCCAGCAGCCAAGTGTACAGGGCTAGCAATCAGCCCCAGCATTTT
>15|TRBJ1-2|NA|TRBV9|NA
CASSDRQTGNYGYTF
TGTGCCAGCAGCGACCGTCAGACGGGAAACTATGGCTACACCTTC
>15|TRBJ1-5|NA|TRBV14|NA
CASSPTGFGNQPQHF
TGTGCCAGCAGCCCTACAGGGTTCGGCAATCAGCCCCAGCATTTT
>13|TRBJ1-1|NA|TRBV6-5|once
CASSYYGETEAFF
TGTGCCAGCAGTTACTACGGGGAGACTGAAGCTTTCTTT
>17|TRBJ2-3|TRBD1|TRBV11-3|NA
CASSPQGQGSGTDTQYF
TGTGCCAGCAGCCCTCAGGGACAGGGGTCGGGCACAGATACGCAGTATTTT
>15|TRBJ2-7|NA|TRBV4-1|NA
CASSQGQGPHYEQYF
TGCGCCAGCAGCCAAGGGCAGGGGCCTCACTACGAGCAGTACTTC
>15|TRBJ1-5|TRBD1|TRBV4-1|NA
CASSQGTGEGQPQHF
TGCGCCAGCAGCCAAGGAACAGGGGAAGGACAGCCCCAGCATTTT
>17|TRBJ2-5|TRBD2|TRBV28|NA
CASSAGLAVMIQETQYF
TGTGCCAGCAGCGCCGGGCTAGCGGTTATGATACAAGAGACCCAGTACTTC
>15|TRBJ2-5|TRBD1|TRBV27|once
CASSGPGQATETQYF
TGTGCCAGCAGTGGCCCAGGACAGGCGACAGAGACCCAGTACTTC
>15|TRBJ2-7|TRBD1|TRBV7-2|NA
CASTWEAQGAYEQYF
TGTGCCAGCACCTGGGAGGCACAGGGGGCCTACGAGCAGTACTTC
>15|TRBJ2-2|NA|TRBV9|NA
CASSVAQGTTGELFF
TGTGCCAGCAGCGTCGCACAGGGCACGACCGGGGAGCTGTTTTTT
>14|TRBJ2-1|TRBD1|TRBV29-1|NA
CSGIRGTAYNEQFF
TGCAGCGGGATAAGGGGGACAGCTTACAATGAGCAGTTCTTC
>17|TRBJ2-2|TRBD1|TRBV7-6|few
CASSLQQGAEHTGELFF
TGTGCCAGCAGCTTACAACAGGGGGCCGAGCACACCGGGGAGCTGTTTTTT
>14|TRBJ2-3|TRBD1|TRBV4-3|NA
CASSQSGGADTQYF
TGCGCCAGCAGCCAATCAGGGGGCGCAGATACGCAGTATTTT
>14|TRBJ1-4|TRBD1|TRBV30|NA
CAWETGTGNEKLFF
TGTGCCTGGGAAACCGGGACAGGGAACGAAAAACTGTTTTTT
>13|TRBJ1-2|NA|TRBV7-9|few
CASSEEGGYGYTF
TGTGCCAGCAGCGAGGAGGGAGGCTATGGCTACACCTTC
>14|TRBJ2-2|NA|TRBV7-8|once
CASSLARFTGELFF
TGTGCCAGCAGCTTAGCCAGGTTTACCGGGGAGCTGTTTTTT
>17|TRBJ2-7|TRBD1|TRBV27|NA
CASSLSPGQVIRGEQYF
TGTGCCAGCAGTTTATCACCCGGACAGGTGATACGGGGCGAGCAGTACTTC
>13|TRBJ1-4|TRBD1|TRBV7-3|once
CANARGPNEKLFF
TGTGCCAACGCCAGGGGGCCTAATGAAAAACTGTTTTTT
>14|TRBJ2-7|TRBD1|TRBV6-5|NA
CASTGTGGGYEQYF
TGTGCCAGCACTGGGACAGGGGGCGGCTACGAGCAGTACTTC
>17|TRBJ2-5|TRBD2|TRBV7-3|NA
CASSLGGSGGDQETQYF
TGTGCCAGCAGCTTAGGAGGGAGCGGGGGGGACCAAGAGACCCAGTACTTC
>14|TRBJ1-5|NA|TRBV11-3|few
CASSSRGRNQPQHF
TGTGCCAGCAGCTCCAGGGGCCGCAATCAGCCCCAGCATTTT
>15|TRBJ2-7|TRBD1|TRBV6-5|NA
CASSSPGQGAYEQYF
TGTGCCAGCAGTTCTCCGGGACAGGGGGCCTACGAGCAGTACTTC
>15|TRBJ1-1|NA|TRBV13|NA
CASSAHRDPNTEAFF
TGTGCCAGCAGCGCCCACAGGGACCCGAACACTGAAGCTTTCTTT
>12|TRBJ2-7|NA|TRBV18|NA
CASSPGNYEQYF
TGTGCCAGCTCACCAGGCAACTACGAGCAGTACTTC
>13|TRBJ2-7|NA|TRBV5-1|NA
CASSASLGYEQYF
TGCGCCAGCAGCGCATCACTAGGGTACGAGCAGTACTTC
>17|TRBJ2-2|TRBD2|TRBV7-3|NA
CASSLTAGGQNTGELFF
TGTGCCAGCAGCTTAACGGCGGGGGGCCAGAACACCGGGGAGCTGTTTTTT
>12|TRBJ2-7|NA|TRBV19|few
CASSIGSGEQYF
TGTGCCAGTAGTATAGGCAGCGGCGAGCAGTACTTC
>18|TRBJ2-3|TRBD2|TRBV28|few
CASSSSVRLAGDTDTQYF
TGTGCCAGCAGTTCCTCCGTTAGACTAGCGGGGGACACAGATACGCAGTATTTT
>15|TRBJ1-4|NA|TRBV25-1|once
CASSASQGAGEKLFF
TGTGCCAGCAGTGCCTCGCAGGGCGCCGGCGAAAAACTGTTTTTT
>13|TRBJ1-5|NA|TRBV21-1|NA
CARVTRGNQPQHF
TGTGCCCGGGTCACCAGAGGCAATCAGCCCCAGCATTTT
>15|TRBJ2-3|TRBD2|TRBV6-5|NA
CASTRTGGFMDTQYF
TGTGCCAGCACCCGAACGGGGGGGTTCATGGATACGCAGTATTTT
>14|TRBJ1-2|NA|TRBV2|NA
CANSEAAGNYGYTF
TGTGCCAACAGTGAAGCCGCGGGAAACTATGGCTACACCTTC
>16|TRBJ1-2|TRBD1|TRBV7-9|NA
CASSLTYFGTVYGYTF
TGTGCCAGCAGCTTAACATACTTTGGGACAGTCTATGGCTACACCTTC
>15|TRBJ1-3|TRBD1|TRBV7-2|NA
CASSLGTGFGNTIYF
TGTGCCAGCAGCTTAGGGACAGGGTTCGGAAACACCATATATTTT
>14|TRBJ1-2|NA|TRBV29-1|few
CSVEDLGGAGGYTF
TGCAGCGTTGAAGATCTAGGGGGGGCCGGTGGCTACACCTTC
>16|TRBJ2-1|NA|TRBV7-6|NA
CASSSTSPSSYNEQFF
TGTGCCAGCAGTTCCACCTCACCGAGCTCCTACAATGAGCAGTTCTTC
>13|TRBJ1-2|NA|TRBV19|NA
CASSIRSGTGYTF
TGTGCCAGTAGTATCCGGTCGGGTACTGGCTACACCTTC
>13|TRBJ2-1|TRBD2|TRBV9|NA
CASNSGGADEQFF
TGTGCCAGCAACAGCGGGGGGGCAGATGAGCAGTTCTTC
>12|TRBJ1-6|NA|TRBV30|NA
CAWSAQSSPLHF
TGTGCCTGGAGTGCCCAATCTTCACCCCTCCACTTT
>13|TRBJ2-5|NA|TRBV5-4|NA
CASSLYIKETQYF
TGTGCCAGCAGCTTGTACATCAAAGAGACCCAGTACTTC
>15|TRBJ2-2|TRBD2|TRBV2|NA
CASSDLAGGAGELFF
TGTGCCAGCAGTGACCTAGCGGGGGGGGCCGGGGAGCTGTTTTTT
>15|TRBJ1-2|TRBD1|TRBV2|few
CASSPRTGQGYGYTF
TGTGCCAGCAGTCCGCGGACAGGGCAGGGCTATGGCTACACCTTC